The TCR beta chain under discussion was sequenced for a study of long-term antiretroviral therapy in people with HIV. This was the immunoSEQ v3.0 assay at survey level. This table comes from immunoSEQ multiplex PCR, and its TCRdb copy is limited to in-frame clones, with some not included. The sample includes around 26,000 clones, 93% of them seen just once. At least two post-ART and at least one pre-ART PBMC sample were available for each donor. The sample holds one count of this clone. Its specificity is unknown. Study-level points and caveats: Diversity went up after ART and still fell short of transplant donor controls. Clonotypes expanded prior to ART showed repertoire dominance at all sampled time points. Blood specimens, gathered between about 2004 and 2018, were possibly obtained under older ART regimens.

From germline, CDR1 is LNHDA and CDR2 SQIVND (reference sequence). The V and J ends lost 7 bases and 1 base respectively, with 10 bases between them. The CDR3 has 13 residues. The receptor was isolated from a woman between 35 and 50 years old with HIV. The source was unsorted PBMCs, collected 7.6 years after starting antiretroviral therapy. This sequence joins TRBV19 and TRBJ2-5; either TRBD1 or TRBD2 may fit D (5 bases each). The CDR3 region is CASTTGRQETQYF. The CDR3 region has the DNA TGTGCCAGTACCACGGGACGCCAAGAGACCCAGTACTTC.